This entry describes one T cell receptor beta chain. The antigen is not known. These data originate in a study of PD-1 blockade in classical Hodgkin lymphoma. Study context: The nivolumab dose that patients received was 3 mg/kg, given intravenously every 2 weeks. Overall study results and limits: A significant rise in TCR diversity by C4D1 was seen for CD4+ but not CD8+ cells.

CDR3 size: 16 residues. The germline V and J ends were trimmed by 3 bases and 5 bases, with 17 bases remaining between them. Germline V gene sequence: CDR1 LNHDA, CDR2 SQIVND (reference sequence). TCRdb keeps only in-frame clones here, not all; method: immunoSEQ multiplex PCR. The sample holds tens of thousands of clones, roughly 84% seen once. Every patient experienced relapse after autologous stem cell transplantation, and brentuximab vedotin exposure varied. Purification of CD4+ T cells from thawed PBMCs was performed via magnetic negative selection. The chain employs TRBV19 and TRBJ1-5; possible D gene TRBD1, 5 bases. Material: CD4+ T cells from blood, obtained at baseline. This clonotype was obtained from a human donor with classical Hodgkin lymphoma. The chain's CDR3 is CASSIRQGVVHQPQHF. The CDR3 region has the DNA TGTGCCAGTAGTATTAGGCAGGGTGTTGTTCATCAGCCCCAGCATTTT.